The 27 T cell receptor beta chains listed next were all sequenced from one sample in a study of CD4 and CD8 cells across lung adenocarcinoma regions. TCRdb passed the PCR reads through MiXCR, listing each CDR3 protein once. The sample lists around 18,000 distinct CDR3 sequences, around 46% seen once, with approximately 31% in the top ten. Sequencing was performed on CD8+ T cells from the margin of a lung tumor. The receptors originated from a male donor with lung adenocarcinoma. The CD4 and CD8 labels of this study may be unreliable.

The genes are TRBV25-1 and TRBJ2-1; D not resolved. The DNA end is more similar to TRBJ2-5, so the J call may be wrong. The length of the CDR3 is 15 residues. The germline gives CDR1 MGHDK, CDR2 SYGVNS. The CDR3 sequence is CASSSGGGLSETQYF. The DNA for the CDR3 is TGTGCCAGCAGTTCGGGCGGTGGGCTCTCGGAGACCCAGTACTTC.

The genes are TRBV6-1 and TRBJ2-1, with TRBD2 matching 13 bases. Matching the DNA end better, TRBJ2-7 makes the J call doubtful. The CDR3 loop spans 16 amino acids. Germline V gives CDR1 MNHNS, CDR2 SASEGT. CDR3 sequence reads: CASSKTSGGAVYEQYF. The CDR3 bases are TGTGCCAGCAGTAAAACTAGCGGGGGGGCCGTTTACGAGCAGTACTTC.

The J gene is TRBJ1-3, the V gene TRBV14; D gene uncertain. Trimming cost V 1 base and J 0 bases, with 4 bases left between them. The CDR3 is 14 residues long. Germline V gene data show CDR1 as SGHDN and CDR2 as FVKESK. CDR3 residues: CASSQVLSGNTIYF. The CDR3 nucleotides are TGTGCCAGCAGCCAAGTCCTCTCTGGAAACACCATATATTTT. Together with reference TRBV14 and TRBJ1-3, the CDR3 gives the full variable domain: EAGVTQFPSHSVIEKGQTVTLRCDPISGHDNLYWYRRVMGKEIKFLLHFVKESKQDESGMPNNRFLAERTGGTYSTLKVQPAELEDSGVYFCASSQVLSGNTIYFGEGSWLTVV.

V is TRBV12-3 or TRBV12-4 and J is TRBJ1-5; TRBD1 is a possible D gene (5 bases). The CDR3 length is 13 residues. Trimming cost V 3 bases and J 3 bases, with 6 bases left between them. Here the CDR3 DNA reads TGTGCCAGCAGTTTGGGGACCAATCAGCCCCAGCATTTT. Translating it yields CASSLGTNQPQHF.

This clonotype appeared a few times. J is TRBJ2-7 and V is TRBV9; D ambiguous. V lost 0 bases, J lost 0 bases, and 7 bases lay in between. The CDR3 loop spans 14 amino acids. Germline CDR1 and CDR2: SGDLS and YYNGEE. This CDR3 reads CASSVGLLSYEQYF. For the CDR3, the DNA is TGTGCCAGCAGCGTAGGACTGCTCTCCTACGAGCAGTACTTC.

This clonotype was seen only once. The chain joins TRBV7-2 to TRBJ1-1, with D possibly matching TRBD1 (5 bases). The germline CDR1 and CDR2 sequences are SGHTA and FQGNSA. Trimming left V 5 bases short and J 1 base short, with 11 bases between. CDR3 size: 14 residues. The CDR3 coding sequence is TGTGCCAGCAGCCACCAAACAGGGAACACTGAAGCTTTCTTT. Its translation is CASSHQTGNTEAFF.

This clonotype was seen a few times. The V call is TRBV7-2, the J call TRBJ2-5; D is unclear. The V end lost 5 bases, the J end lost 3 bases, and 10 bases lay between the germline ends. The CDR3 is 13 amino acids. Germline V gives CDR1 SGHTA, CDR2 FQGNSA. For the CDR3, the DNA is TGTGCCAGCAGCACTTACTTGGAAGAGACCCAGTACTTC. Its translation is CASSTYLEETQYF.

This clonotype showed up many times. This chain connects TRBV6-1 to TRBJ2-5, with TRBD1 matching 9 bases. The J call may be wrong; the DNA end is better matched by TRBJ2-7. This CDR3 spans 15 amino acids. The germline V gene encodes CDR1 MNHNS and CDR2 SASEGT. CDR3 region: CASRKDRGATYEQYF. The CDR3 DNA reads TGTGCCAGCAGGAAGGACAGGGGCGCAACCTACGAGCAGTACTTC.

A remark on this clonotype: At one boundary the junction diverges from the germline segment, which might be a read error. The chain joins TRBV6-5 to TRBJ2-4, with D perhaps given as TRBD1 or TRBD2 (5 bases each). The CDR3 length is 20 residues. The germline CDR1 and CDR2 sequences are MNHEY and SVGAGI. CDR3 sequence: CASSYFSPGHGDGDKNTQYF. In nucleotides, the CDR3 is TGTGCCAGCAGTTACTTTTCCCCGGGGCACGGGGACGGAGACAAAAACACTCAGTACTTC.

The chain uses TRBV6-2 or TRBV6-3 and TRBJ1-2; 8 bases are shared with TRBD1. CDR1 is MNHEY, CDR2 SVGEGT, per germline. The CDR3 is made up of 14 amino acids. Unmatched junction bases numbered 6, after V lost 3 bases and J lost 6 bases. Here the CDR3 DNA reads TGTGCCAGCAGTTATTTGGGACAGGAAGATGGCTACACCTTC. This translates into CASSYLGQEDGYTF.

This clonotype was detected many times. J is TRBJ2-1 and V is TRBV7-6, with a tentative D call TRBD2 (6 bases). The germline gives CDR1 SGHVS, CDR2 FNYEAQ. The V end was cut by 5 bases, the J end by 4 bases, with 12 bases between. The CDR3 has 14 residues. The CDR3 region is CASSRRAGYNEQFF. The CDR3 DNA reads TGTGCCAGCAGCCGGAGGGCCGGGTACAATGAGCAGTTCTTC.

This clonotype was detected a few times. The CDR3 coding sequence is TGTGCCAGCAGGAACGACAGGGCTAACTATGGCTACACCTTC. Protein sequence: CASRNDRANYGYTF. The genes are TRBV6-1 and TRBJ1-2; TRBD1 aligns across 7 bases. Looked up from germline, CDR1 is MNHNS and CDR2 is SASEGT. The junction had 4 bases not matched to a gene; V was cut back by 6 bases and J by 0 bases. This CDR3 spans 14 amino acids.

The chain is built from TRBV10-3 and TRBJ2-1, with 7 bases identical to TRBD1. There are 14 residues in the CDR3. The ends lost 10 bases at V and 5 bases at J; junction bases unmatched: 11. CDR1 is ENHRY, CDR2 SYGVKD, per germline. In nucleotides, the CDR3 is TGTGCCACCCAGGGGGTTGGCAGCGACAATGAGCAGTTCTTC. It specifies CATQGVGSDNEQFF.

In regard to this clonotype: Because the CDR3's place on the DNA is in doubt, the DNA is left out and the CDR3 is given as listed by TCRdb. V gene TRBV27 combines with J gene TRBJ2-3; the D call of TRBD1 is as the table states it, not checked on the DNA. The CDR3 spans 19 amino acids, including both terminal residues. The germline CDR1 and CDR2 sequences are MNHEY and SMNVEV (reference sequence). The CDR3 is CASSLFQLSGPCAKDTQYF.

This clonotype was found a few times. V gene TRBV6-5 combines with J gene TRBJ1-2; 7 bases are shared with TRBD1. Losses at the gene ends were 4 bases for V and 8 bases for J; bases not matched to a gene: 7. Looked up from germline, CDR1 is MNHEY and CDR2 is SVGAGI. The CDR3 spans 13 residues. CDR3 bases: TGTGCCAGCAGTTCCACGGACAGGCAGGGCTACACCTTC. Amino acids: CASSSTDRQGYTF.

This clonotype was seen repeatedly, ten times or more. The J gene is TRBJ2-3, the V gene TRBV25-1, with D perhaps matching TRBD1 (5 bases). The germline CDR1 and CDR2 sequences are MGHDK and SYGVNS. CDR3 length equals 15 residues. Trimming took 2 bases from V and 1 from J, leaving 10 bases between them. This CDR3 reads CASSEGATRTDTQYF. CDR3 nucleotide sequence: TGTGCCAGCAGTGAAGGGGCCACCCGCACAGATACGCAGTATTTT.

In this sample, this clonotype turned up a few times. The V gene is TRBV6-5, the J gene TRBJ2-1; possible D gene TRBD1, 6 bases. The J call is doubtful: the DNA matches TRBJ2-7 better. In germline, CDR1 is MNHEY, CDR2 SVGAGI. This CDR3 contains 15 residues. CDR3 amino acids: CASSYDWTASYEQYF. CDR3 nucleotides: TGTGCCAGCAGTTATGATTGGACAGCCTCCTACGAGCAGTACTTC.

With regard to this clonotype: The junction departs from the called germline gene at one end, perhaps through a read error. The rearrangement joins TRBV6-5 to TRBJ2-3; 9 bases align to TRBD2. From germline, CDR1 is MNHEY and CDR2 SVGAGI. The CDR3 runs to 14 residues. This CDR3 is CASRLAGVKDIQYF. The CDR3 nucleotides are TGTGCCAGCAGATTAGCGGGAGTGAAAGATATTCAGTATTTC.

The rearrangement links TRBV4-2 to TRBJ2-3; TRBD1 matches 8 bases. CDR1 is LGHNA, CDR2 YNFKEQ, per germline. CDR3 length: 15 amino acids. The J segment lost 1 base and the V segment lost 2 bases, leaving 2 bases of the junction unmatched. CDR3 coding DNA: TGTGCCAGCAGCCAACAGGACAGGGGCACAGATACGCAGTATTTT. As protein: CASSQQDRGTDTQYF.

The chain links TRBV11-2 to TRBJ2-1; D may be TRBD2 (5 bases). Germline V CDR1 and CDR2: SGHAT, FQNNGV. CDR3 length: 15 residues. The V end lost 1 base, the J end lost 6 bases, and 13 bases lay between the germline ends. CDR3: CASSLGVGGRNEQFF. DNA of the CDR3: TGTGCCAGCAGCTTAGGGGTCGGCGGGCGCAATGAGCAGTTCTTC.

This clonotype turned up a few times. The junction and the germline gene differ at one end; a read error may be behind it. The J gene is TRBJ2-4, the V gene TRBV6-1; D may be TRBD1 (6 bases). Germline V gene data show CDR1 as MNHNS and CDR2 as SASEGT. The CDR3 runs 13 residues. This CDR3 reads CASSERGKSIQYF. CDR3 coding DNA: TGTGCCAGCAGTGAGAGGGGGAAAAGCATTCAGTACTTC.

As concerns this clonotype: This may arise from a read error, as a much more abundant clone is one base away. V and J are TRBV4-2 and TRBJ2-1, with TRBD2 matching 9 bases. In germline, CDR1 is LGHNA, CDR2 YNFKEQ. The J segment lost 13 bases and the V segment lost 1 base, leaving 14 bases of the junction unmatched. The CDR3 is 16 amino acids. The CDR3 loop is CASSQGGSGGEETQFF. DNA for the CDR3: TGTGCCAGCAGCCAAGGGGGTAGCGGGGGAGAAGAGACCCAGTTCTTC.

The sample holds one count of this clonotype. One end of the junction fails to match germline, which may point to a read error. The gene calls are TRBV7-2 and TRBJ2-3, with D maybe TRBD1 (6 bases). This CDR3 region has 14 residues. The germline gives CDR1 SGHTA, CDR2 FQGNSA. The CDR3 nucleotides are TGTGCCGGCAGGGGCGGACGAGCGAAAGACATGCAGTATTTC. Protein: CAGRGGRAKDMQYF. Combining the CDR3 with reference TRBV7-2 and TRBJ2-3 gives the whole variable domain GAGVSQSPSNKVTEKGKDVELRCDPISGHTALYWYRQSLGQGLEFLIYFQGNSAPDKSGLPSDRFSAERTGGSVSTLTIQRTQQEDSAVYLCAGRGGRAKDMQYFGPGTRLTVL.

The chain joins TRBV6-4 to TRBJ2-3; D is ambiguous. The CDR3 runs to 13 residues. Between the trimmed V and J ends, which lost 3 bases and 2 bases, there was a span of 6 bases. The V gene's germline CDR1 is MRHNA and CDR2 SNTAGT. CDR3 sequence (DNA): TGTGCCAGCAGTGAAACCGACACAGATACGCAGTATTTT. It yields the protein CASSETDTDTQYF.

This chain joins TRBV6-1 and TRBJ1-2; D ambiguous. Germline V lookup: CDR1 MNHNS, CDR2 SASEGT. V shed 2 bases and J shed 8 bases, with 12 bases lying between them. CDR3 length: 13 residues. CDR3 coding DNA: TGTGCCAGCAGTGAACTACCAGGAGGGGGCTACACCTTC. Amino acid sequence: CASSELPGGGYTF.

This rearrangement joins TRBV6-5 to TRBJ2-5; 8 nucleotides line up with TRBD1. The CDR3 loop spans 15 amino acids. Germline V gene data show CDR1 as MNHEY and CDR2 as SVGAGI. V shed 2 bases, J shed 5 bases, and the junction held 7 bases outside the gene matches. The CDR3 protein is CASSYQGAIGETQYF. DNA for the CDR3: TGTGCCAGCAGTTACCAGGGGGCCATAGGGGAGACCCAGTACTTC.

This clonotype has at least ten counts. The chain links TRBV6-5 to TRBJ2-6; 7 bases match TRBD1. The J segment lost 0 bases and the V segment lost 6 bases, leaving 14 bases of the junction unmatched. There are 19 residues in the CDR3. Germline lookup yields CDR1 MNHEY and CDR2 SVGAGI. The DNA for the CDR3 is TGTGCCAGCAGCCCCAGGACAGGCGCCCCAAGCTCTGGGGCCAACGTCCTGACTTTC. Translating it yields CASSPRTGAPSSGANVLTF.